These T cell receptor beta chains were read from a single sample in a study of cytomegalovirus exposure and HLA in healthy donors. Method: immunoSEQ multiplex PCR; TCRdb's copy keeps in-frame clones and lacks some. The table records around 200,000 clones, 70% to 80% of them present only once. The sample was PBMCs. The receptors stem from a woman under 40 in good health and CMV-seropositive. Both conserved end residues are part of each CDR3. A D gene is named only where the DNA matches it firmly. Clone size appears in some rows only: once, few, many, or a class for an expanded clone.

TGTGCCAGCAGCCAGGGAATGGGGCGTCCGATTCGGGATACGCAGTATTTT CASSQGMGRPIRDTQYF - TRBJ2-3 TRBV11-2 - 17
TGTGCCAGCAGCGGACAGGGGGTTCCAACAGATACGCAGTATTTT CASSGQGVPTDTQYF few TRBJ2-3 TRBV25-1 TRBD1 15
TGCGCCAGCAGCTTGACAGGGAAGGGCAATAAGCAGTTCTTC CASSLTGKGNKQFF - TRBJ2-1 TRBV5-1 - 14
TGTGCCTGGAGTTTGGAGAGACAGTTGGAGTCCTACGAGCAGTACTTC CAWSLERQLESYEQYF once TRBJ2-7 TRBV30 - 16
TGTGCCAGTACCCCACGGGGGGGGTGGATGAACACTGAAGCTTTCTTT CASTPRGGWMNTEAFF few TRBJ1-1 TRBV19 - 16
TGTGCCAGCAGTTCCGGGGACTATGGCTACACCTTC CASSSGDYGYTF - TRBJ1-2 TRBV5-6 - 12
TGCGCCAGCAGCTTCGGTAGCAATCAGCCCCAGCATTTT CASSFGSNQPQHF once TRBJ1-5 TRBV5-1 - 13
TGTGCCAGCAGTTTATCCAACAGGGGAAGGCAGCCCCAGCATTTT CASSLSNRGRQPQHF once TRBJ1-5 TRBV27 TRBD1 15
TGTGCCAGCAGCTTAGCGGGACAGCTAAACACTGAAGCTTTCTTT CASSLAGQLNTEAFF - TRBJ1-1 TRBV13 TRBD1 15
TGTGCCAGTATGGCCCTAGCGGGTAGAATAACAGATACGCAGTATTTT CASMALAGRITDTQYF - TRBJ2-3 TRBV19 TRBD2 16
TGCGCCAGCAGCCCTAACACAGATACGCAGTATTTT CASSPNTDTQYF - TRBJ2-3 TRBV5-1 - 12
TGTGCCAGCAGCGTTTCCTCCCTTATCGATGAGCAGTTCTTC CASSVSSLIDEQFF once TRBJ2-1 TRBV9 - 14
TGTGCCTGGAGTAGGAGTTGGGGGGGCTCCTACGAGCAGTACTTC CAWSRSWGGSYEQYF once TRBJ2-7 TRBV30 TRBD2 15
TGTGCCAGCAGTTTACCTAGCGGGGGGGCTGATTTTGAGACCCAGTACTTC CASSLPSGGADFETQYF - TRBJ2-5 TRBV28 TRBD2 17
TGTGCCAGTAGTTCCCGCAGCTCCGGGGGGGCCCTATCGGAGCTGTTTTTT CASSSRSSGGALSELFF once TRBJ2-2 TRBV19 TRBD2 17
TGTGCCAGCAGTTACCTTCGGGAAACCGATGGAAACACCATATATTTT CASSYLRETDGNTIYF - TRBJ1-3 TRBV6-6 - 16
TGTGCCACCAGCAGAGCGGGTCTGTCGGATTCAGATACGCAGTATTTT CATSRAGLSDSDTQYF - TRBJ2-3 TRBV15 - 16
TGTGCCAGCAGCTTAGGGACAGGGGTACATCAGCCCCAGCATTTT CASSLGTGVHQPQHF - TRBJ1-5 TRBV7-8 TRBD1 15
TGTGCCAGCAGTTACTCCGGACAGGGGACTGAAGCTTTCTTT CASSYSGQGTEAFF - TRBJ1-1 TRBV6-6 TRBD1 14
TGTGCCAGCAGCCGGACAGGGGAGGATCAGCCCCAGCATTTT CASSRTGEDQPQHF - TRBJ1-5 TRBV5-4 TRBD1 14
TGTGCCAGTAGTGAGGGCAGGTTGAACACTGAAGCTTTCTTT CASSEGRLNTEAFF many TRBJ1-1 TRBV19 - 14
TGTGCCAGCAGTCTACAGACAGGGGGGTCTGAGCAGTTCTTC CASSLQTGGSEQFF - TRBJ2-1 TRBV27 TRBD1 14
TGTGCCAGCAGTTCCAGCGGGGTGATGGGTGAGCAGTTCTTC CASSSSGVMGEQFF - TRBJ2-1 TRBV27 TRBD2 14
TGTGCCAGCAGTCGAGGTAACCTGAACACTGAAGCTTTCTTT CASSRGNLNTEAFF - TRBJ1-1 TRBV27 - 14
TGTGCCAGTAGTTCCCAGGGGGGAGATGAGCAGTTCTTC CASSSQGGDEQFF - TRBJ2-1 TRBV19 - 13
TGCGCCAGCAGTTGGACAGGGGCATCAGGGCAGTACTTC CASSWTGASGQYF once TRBJ2-7 TRBV5-1 TRBD1 13
TGTGCCAGCACCAGGACAGGGGGGTCCTACGAGCAGTACTTC CASTRTGGSYEQYF - TRBJ2-7 TRBV5-5 TRBD1 14
TGTGCCAACCCTGACAGTGAGAATTCACCCCTCCACTTT CANPDSENSPLHF - TRBJ1-6 TRBV2 - 13
TGTGCCAGCAGCAAAGTCCCGAAGGACTGGGTGAACACCGGGGAGCTGTTTTTT CASSKVPKDWVNTGELFF once TRBJ2-2 TRBV21-1 - 18
TGCGCCAGCAGTACGGACACCTCCCCGAGGTCTGAGCAGTTCTTC CASSTDTSPRSEQFF few TRBJ2-1 TRBV5-1 - 15
TGTGCCAGCAGCTTAGACGGAGGGCAGACTGAAGCTTTCTTT CASSLDGGQTEAFF - TRBJ1-1 TRBV7-8 - 14
TGTGCCAGCAGTGAAATAGATTCCCTGCGGCCCCAGCATTTT CASSEIDSLRPQHF - TRBJ1-5 TRBV2 - 14
TGTGCCAGCAGTAGAGACAGGGGCGGCAATCAGCCCCAGCATTTT CASSRDRGGNQPQHF - TRBJ1-5 TRBV28 TRBD1 15
TGTGCCATCAAAGTATCAGACAGGCAAGAGACCCAGTACTTC CAIKVSDRQETQYF - TRBJ2-5 TRBV6-4 - 14
TGTGCCAGCAGCAGAAACAGGGGATCCACAGATACGCAGTATTTT CASSRNRGSTDTQYF - TRBJ2-3 TRBV7-2 TRBD1 15
TGTGCCAGCAGTTACTCGATGTTAGCGGGAGAGCAGTTCTTC CASSYSMLAGEQFF few TRBJ2-1 TRBV6-5 TRBD2 14
TGTGCCAGCAGTTACGGAGGCAGGGGAGAGACCCAGTACTTC CASSYGGRGETQYF few TRBJ2-5 TRBV6-6 - 14
TGTGCCAGCAGGGGGGCCATGAACACTGAAGCTTTCTTT CASRGAMNTEAFF once TRBJ1-1 TRBV27 - 13
TGTGCCAGCAGCTTAGTTCTGGGACAGGGGATCTACGAGCAGTACTTC CASSLVLGQGIYEQYF - TRBJ2-7 TRBV7-2 TRBD1 16